Sequencing of this TCR beta chain was carried out in a study of technical replicates of blood from several donors. Using immunoSEQ multiplex PCR, the repertoire was profiled, and TCRdb retains in-frame clones only, with some absent. The table lists some 77,000 clones, 93% of them singletons. The CDR3 length is 15 residues. Germline lookup yields CDR1 SGHNT and CDR2 YYREEE (reference sequence). V shed 1 base and J shed 6 bases, with 15 bases lying between them. Sample: T cells isolated from PBMCs. The V and J genes are TRBV5-4 and TRBJ2-3; D is possibly TRBD2 (7 bases). This clonotype was sampled from a human donor in good health. CDR3 nucleotide sequence: TGTGCCAGCAGCTTGTCTACAGGGAGGGTGGATACGCAGTATTTT. Its translation: CASSLSTGRVDTQYF.